A single sample gave rise to the 21 T cell receptor beta chains below, sequenced in a study of blood T cell repertoires in COVID-19. Only in-frame clones appear in the TCRdb table, and some are missing; sequencing was by immunoSEQ multiplex PCR. The repertoire includes under 130,000 clones, 85% of them detected once, and 4% to 5% sits in the top ten. Sequencing input: peripheral blood. These receptors were taken from a man aged 45 to 65 with acute or convalescent COVID-19.

To note about this clone: The junction differs from germline at one of its ends, possibly a read error. This chain links TRBV9 with TRBJ2-2; 10 nucleotides line up with TRBD1. The CDR3 extends over 16 amino acids. Germline V gene lookup returns CDR1 SGDLS and CDR2 YYNGEE. Here the CDR3 reads CASSLPGQGNPGELFF. The CDR3 DNA sequence: TGTGCCAGCAGCCTCCCGGGACAGGGGAACCCCGGGGAGCTGTTTTTT.

The chain carries TRBV30 and TRBJ1-3; a possible D gene is TRBD1 (6 bases). With 3 bases removed from V and 11 bases from J, the gap between germline ends came to 20 bases. CDR1 is GTSNPN and CDR2 is SVGIG in the germline V gene (reference sequence). The CDR3 is 14 residues long. Here the CDR3 DNA reads TGTGCCTGGAGAGCGGGACAACAGCTCCCGGCCATATATTTT. Protein sequence: CAWRAGQQLPAIYF.

The chain combines TRBV18 with TRBJ1-2; the D is unclear. V lost 2 bases to trimming and J lost 8 bases, with 15 bases between them. CDR1 and CDR2 (germline): KGHSH, LQKENI. This CDR3 has 14 residues. The CDR3 DNA follows: TGTGCCAGCTCACCAACAATCGCCGGAGGGGGCTACACCTTC. Translation gives CASSPTIAGGGYTF.

The V call is TRBV6-1, the J call TRBJ2-5; D is unclear. Germline values: CDR1 MNHNS, CDR2 SASEGT. With 0 bases removed from V and 5 bases from J, the gap between germline ends came to 10 bases. This CDR3 is 14 amino acids long. CDR3 protein: CASSEALRRETQYF. In nucleotides, the CDR3 is TGTGCCAGCAGTGAAGCGCTTCGTCGGGAGACCCAGTACTTC.

This clone was seen once. This chain joins TRBV18 and TRBJ1-5; TRBD1 is a possible D gene (5 bases). Germline V gene sequence: CDR1 KGHSH, CDR2 LQKENI. Trimming stripped 2 bases from V and 2 bases from J, with 22 bases between. This CDR3 comprises 19 residues. CDR3 sequence (DNA): TGTGCCAGCTCACCATTCCCCACCGGCGGGGGGGATGGCAATCAGCCCCAGCATTTT. This encodes CASSPFPTGGGDGNQPQHF. The full variable domain, in which reference TRBV18 and TRBJ1-5 provide the parts outside the CDR3, is NAGVMQNPRHLVRRRGQEARLRCSPMKGHSHVYWYRQLPEEGLKFMVYLQKENIIDESGMPKERFSAEFPKEGPSILRIQQVVRGDSAAYFCASSPFPTGGGDGNQPQHFGDGTRLSIL.

The chain links TRBV5-6 to TRBJ2-2; D unresolved. The CDR3 sequence is 14 residues long. Trimming stripped 0 bases from V and 6 bases from J, with 9 bases between. Germline V gene sequence: CDR1 SGHDT, CDR2 YYEEEE. The CDR3 loop reads CASSLVSDSGELFF. The CDR3 DNA follows: TGTGCCAGCAGCTTGGTCTCAGACTCCGGGGAGCTGTTTTTT. Together with reference TRBV5-6 and TRBJ2-2, the CDR3 gives the full variable domain: DAGVTQSPTHLIKTRGQQVTLRCSPKSGHDTVSWYQQALGQGPQFIFQYYEEEERQRGNFPDRFSGHQFPNYSSELNVNALLLGDSALYLCASSLVSDSGELFFGEGSRLTVL.

The V and J genes are TRBV13 and TRBJ1-2; D may be TRBD1 (6 bases). From germline, CDR1 is PRHDT and CDR2 FYEKMQ (reference sequence). This CDR3 is 13 amino acids long. V was trimmed by 4 bases and J by 1 base, leaving 7 bases between them. The CDR3 DNA follows: TGTGCCAGCAGCTCACAGGGTAACTATGGCTACACCTTC. Its protein product is CASSSQGNYGYTF.

This clone was counted once. The rearrangement joins TRBV21-1 to TRBJ2-1; the table names TRBD2, a call not compared with the DNA. TRBV21-1 is a documented pseudogene. This CDR3 is 17 amino acids long. CDR3 protein: CASSAGLAGVSYNEQFF. The DNA for the CDR3 is TGTGCCAGCAGCGCTGGACTAGCGGGAGTTTCGTACAATGAGCAGTTCTTC.

This chain uses TRBV28 with TRBJ2-7, with 8 positions matching TRBD2. CDR3 length equals 14 residues. Germline V CDR1 and CDR2: MDHEN, SYDVKM. Losses at the gene ends were 6 bases for V and 2 bases for J; bases not matched to a gene: 6. This CDR3 is CASSPSGYPYEQYF. For the CDR3, the DNA is TGTGCCAGCAGCCCTAGCGGGTACCCCTACGAGCAGTACTTC.

V and J are TRBV11-2 and TRBJ1-4; D not certain. The germline gives CDR1 SGHAT, CDR2 FQNNGV. V dropped 5 bases and J dropped 4 bases, with 20 bases sitting between them. The CDR3 consists of 17 residues. The CDR3: CASSTLDLGYRNEKLFF. The CDR3 DNA reads as TGTGCCAGCAGCACCCTCGACTTGGGTTACCGTAATGAAAAACTGTTTTTT.

The rearrangement links TRBV5-1 to TRBJ1-1, with D maybe TRBD1 (5 bases). The germline CDR1 and CDR2 sequences are SGHRS and YFSETQ. The germline V and J ends were trimmed by 2 bases and 4 bases, with 24 bases remaining between them. The CDR3 runs 18 residues. CDR3 sequence: CASSFHFSQGGLGTEAFF. Here the CDR3 DNA reads TGCGCCAGCAGCTTCCACTTCTCCCAGGGAGGGCTGGGCACTGAAGCTTTCTTT.

The chain uses TRBV19 and TRBJ1-2; 11 bases are shared with TRBD1. The CDR3 spans 15 residues. Germline lookup yields CDR1 LNHDA and CDR2 SQIVND (reference sequence). Trimming at V came to 3 bases and at J to 6 bases, leaving 6 bases not matched to a gene. The CDR3 reads CASSIGQGALDGYTF. In DNA, the CDR3 is TGTGCCAGTAGTATCGGACAGGGGGCCTTGGATGGCTACACCTTC.

The chain joins TRBV4-1 to TRBJ2-7; perhaps TRBD2 as D (6 bases). The CDR3 has 16 residues. V was clipped by 3 bases and J by 0 bases, with 15 bases between them. The germline V gene encodes CDR1 MGHRA and CDR2 YSYEKL. CDR3 DNA: TGCGCCAGCAGCCATGGTGGCGGGAAAGCCTCCTACGAGCAGTACTTC. Translated, it gives CASSHGGGKASYEQYF.

The rearrangement uses TRBV2 and TRBJ1-4; weak D call: TRBD1 (5 bases). Deletions cut 7 bases from V and 3 bases from J, with 12 bases between. This CDR3 contains 14 residues. Germline assignment: CDR1 SNHLY and CDR2 FYNNEI. Written as DNA, the CDR3 is TGTGCCAGCACCAGGGTCGCAGCTAATGAAAAACTGTTTTTT. As protein: CASTRVAANEKLFF.

The chain recombines TRBV5-5 with TRBJ1-6, with 8 positions matching TRBD1. This CDR3 spans 15 amino acids. The germline V gene has CDR1 SGHKS and CDR2 YYEKEE (reference sequence). V lost 2 bases and J lost 6; bases outside the gene matches: 4. CDR3 DNA sequence: TGTGCCAGCAGCTTCGGGCAGGGGGCTAATTCACCCCTCCACTTT. It translates to CASSFGQGANSPLHF.

The V call is TRBV7-3, the J call TRBJ2-5, with a weak D call TRBD1 (5 bases). Germline V gene data show CDR1 as SGHTA and CDR2 as FQGTGA. The CDR3 loop spans 15 amino acids. The V gene lost 2 bases and the J gene lost 1 base, with 11 bases spanning the gap. The CDR3 nucleotides read TGTGCCAGCAGCTTATCGTCAGGGCCCCAAGAGACCCAGTACTTC. Its translation is CASSLSSGPQETQYF.

The chain is built from TRBV18 and TRBJ1-1, with a possible D match to TRBD1 (5 bases). The germline V gene encodes CDR1 KGHSH and CDR2 LQKENI. The CDR3 covers 13 residues. Trimming removed 3 bases from V and 1 base from J, with 6 bases in between. CDR3: CASSPDKNTEAFF. The CDR3 DNA sequence: TGTGCCAGCTCACCGGACAAGAACACTGAAGCTTTCTTT.

The V call is TRBV3-1 (or the pseudogene TRBV3-2), the J call TRBJ2-3, with D uncertain. Germline values: CDR1 LGHDT, CDR2 YNNKEL (reference sequence). Trimming left V 0 bases short and J 4 bases short, with 5 bases between. The CDR3 is made up of 13 amino acids. CDR3 amino acids: CASSQDSADTQYF. The CDR3 bases are TGTGCCAGCAGCCAAGACAGTGCAGATACGCAGTATTTT.

This chain joins TRBV4-1 and TRBJ2-1; TRBD2 is a possible D gene (6 bases). Germline-derived CDR1 and CDR2 are MGHRA and YSYEKL. The V end was cut by 1 base, the J end by 5 bases, with 12 bases between. The CDR3 extends over 15 amino acids. CDR3 bases: TGCGCCAGCAGCCAAGGTCCGGGACTGCACAATGAGCAGTTCTTC. Encoded protein: CASSQGPGLHNEQFF.

The V call is TRBV28, the J call TRBJ1-6, with D tentatively TRBD1 (5 bases). The V gene lost 3 bases and the J gene lost 6 bases, with 15 bases spanning the gap. Germline assignment: CDR1 MDHEN and CDR2 SYDVKM. The CDR3 length is 16 residues. CDR3 DNA: TGTGCCAGCAGTTTGCCGCAGGGCCCTTCTAATTCACCCCTCCACTTT. Residues: CASSLPQGPSNSPLHF.

The gene calls are TRBV10-3 and TRBJ2-1; TRBD2 agrees at 10 bases. Looked up from germline, CDR1 is ENHRY and CDR2 is SYGVKD. This CDR3 spans 15 amino acids. J was trimmed by 5 bases and V by 3 bases; bases with no gene match: 4. CDR3 loop: CAISDASGRHNEQFF. The CDR3 nucleotides are TGTGCCATCAGTGACGCTAGCGGGAGACACAATGAGCAGTTCTTC.